These 8 T cell receptor beta chains came from one sample sequenced in a study of T cells in women clearing cervical HPV infection. Data came from immunoSEQ multiplex PCR; TCRdb stores just in-frame clones and leaves some out. The table counts 30,000 to 35,000 clones; more than 4% lies in the top ten. Sample: blood buffy coat. The receptors derive from a woman between 18 and 75 years old with a cervical HPV16 infection that either progressed to CIN3+ or cleared (not recorded which).

CDR3 sequence reads: CASSLTGETQYF. Partial CDR3 DNA: TGTGCCAGCAGCCTAACGGGGGAGACC. The chain combines TRBV5-4 with TRBJ2-5; D may be TRBD2 (5 bases). The read comes to an end 3 residues before the CDR3 does, leaving the germline J gene to fill in the end. Germline V lookup: CDR1 SGHNT, CDR2 YYREEE (reference sequence). The ends were cut back, 4 bases at V and 5 bases at J, with 9 bases in the middle. CDR3 length: 12 amino acids.

Concerning this clone: The read comes to an end 3 residues before the CDR3 does, leaving the germline J gene to fill in the end. The gene calls are TRBV4-2 and TRBJ1-1; D call uncertain. CDR1 LGHNA and CDR2 YNFKEQ come from the germline V gene. Trimming pared 4 bases from V and 2 bases from J, leaving 8 bases between. The CDR3 has 13 residues. The CDR3 is CASSPQLNTEAFF. CDR3 bases read: TGTGCCAGCAGCCCACAGTTAAACACTGAA.

Comment on this clone: The CDR3 extends 3 residues past the end of the read, so its final part is completed from the germline J gene. The rearrangement links TRBV6-1 to TRBJ2-1; 7 positions match TRBD1. The CDR3 has 14 amino acids. CDR1 is MNHNS and CDR2 is SASEGT in the germline V gene. Germline trimming cut 3 bases from V and 6 bases from J; bases unmatched to any gene: 5. The CDR3 DNA, read in part, is TGTGCCAGCAGTGAGGGACAGATTCCCAATGAG. Its translation: CASSEGQIPNE. The entire CDR3 sequence reads CASSEGQIPNEQFF.

A word on this clone: With the read ending 3 residues before the CDR3 end, the germline J gene is used to fill in that end. This sequence joins TRBV2 and TRBJ2-2, with D perhaps matching TRBD2 (5 bases). There are 15 residues in the CDR3. V was trimmed by 6 bases and J by 8 bases, leaving 19 bases between them. Germline CDR1 reads SNHLY; CDR2 reads FYNNEI. CDR3 sequence: CASSYTKAAEGELFF. The part of the CDR3 DNA that was read is TGTGCCAGCAGCTACACTAAAGCGGCGGAAGGGGAG.

For this clone: The read halts 3 residues ahead of the CDR3 end, with the missing end drawn from the germline J gene. The rearrangement uses TRBV20-1 and TRBJ1-1; 7 nucleotides line up with TRBD1. This CDR3 is 14 amino acids long. Germline-derived CDR1 and CDR2 are DFQATT and SNEGSKA (reference sequence). Trimming at V came to 5 bases and at J to 4 bases, leaving 10 bases not matched to a gene. Partial CDR3 DNA: TGCAGTGCTGGCCCGACAGGGAGCGTCACTGAA. It encodes CSAGPTGSVTE. The entire CDR3 protein reads CSAGPTGSVTEAFF.

As for this clone: The observed sequence ends 3 residues before the CDR3 terminus, with the missing tail filled in from the germline J gene. V is TRBV30 and J is TRBJ2-3, with TRBD2 identical over 7 bases. Germline V gene sequence: CDR1 GTSNPN, CDR2 SVGIG (reference sequence). The CDR3 spans 13 residues. Trimming removed 0 bases from V and 6 bases from J; junction bases left unmatched: 3. The DNA read from the CDR3 is TGTGCCTGGAGTGTGGGGACTATTGATACG. Translated: CAWSVGTIDT. The entire CDR3 sequence reads CAWSVGTIDTQYF. The variable domain in full, with the rest retrieved from reference TRBV30 and TRBJ2-3, is SQTIHQWPATLVQPVGSPLSLECTVEGTSNPNLYWYRQAAGRGLQLLFYSVGIGQISSEVPQNLSASRPQDRQFILSSKKLLLSDSGFYLCAWSVGTIDTQYFGPGTRLTVL.

A note on this clone: The CDR3 end lies 3 residues beyond the end of the read and is filled in from the germline J gene. The chain carries TRBV20-1 and TRBJ1-5; a weak D match, TRBD1 (5 bases). CDR3 length: 14 amino acids. V was trimmed by 6 bases and J by 1 base, leaving 13 bases between them. CDR1 and CDR2 from the germline V gene are DFQATT and SNEGSKA (reference sequence). CDR3 region: CSAPIRGSNQPQHF. CDR3 DNA (partial): TGCAGTGCCCCAATCCGGGGGAGCAATCAGCCC.

For this clone: The CDR3 goes on 3 residues after the read ends, and that part is filled in from the germline J gene. The V gene is TRBV2, the J gene TRBJ1-1, with D tentatively TRBD1 (5 bases). The germline V gene encodes CDR1 SNHLY and CDR2 FYNNEI. There are 14 residues in the CDR3. With 9 bases removed from V and 4 bases from J, the gap between germline ends came to 18 bases. Partial CDR3 DNA: TGTGCCAGAAAACCCTGGGGGGGGAGCACTGAA. The encoded protein is CARKPWGGSTE. The CDR3 as a whole reads CARKPWGGSTEAFF.